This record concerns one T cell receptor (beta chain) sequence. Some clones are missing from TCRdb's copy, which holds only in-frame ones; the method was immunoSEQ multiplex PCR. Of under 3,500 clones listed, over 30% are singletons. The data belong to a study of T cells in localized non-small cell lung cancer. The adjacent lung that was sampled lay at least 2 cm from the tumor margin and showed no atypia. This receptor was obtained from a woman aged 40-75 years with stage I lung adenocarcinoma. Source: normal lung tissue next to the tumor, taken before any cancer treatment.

The DNA of the CDR3 is TGTGCCAGCAGCCAATTCGGTTCAGGGCGGGCGACCCAGTACTTC. This gives the protein CASSQFGSGRATQYF. V is TRBV16 and J is TRBJ2-5; D tentatively reads TRBD1 or TRBD2 (5 bases each). The V gene lost 1 base and the J gene lost 7 bases, with 16 bases spanning the gap. In germline, CDR1 is KGHSY, CDR2 FQNENV. This CDR3 has 15 residues.